The present TCR beta chain was sequenced within a study of blood T cell repertoires in COVID-19. For the study at large: From the United States, Italy and Spain came samples of acute and convalescent COVID-19.

Participants came from fewer than 25 US areas, aged about 18 to 95 years. Assignments of participants to cohorts depended upon their own reported clinical history. Using immunoSEQ multiplex PCR, the repertoire was profiled, and TCRdb retains in-frame clones only, with some absent. The table shows approximately 450,000 clones, with approximately 92% occurring only once. The CDR3 loop spans 17 amino acids. Germline V CDR1 and CDR2: SNHLY, FYNNEI. V was shortened by 6 bases and J by 0 bases, with 18 bases between the two germline ends. Sequencing was performed on PBMCs or T cells enriched from blood (not recorded which). The chain couples TRBV2 to TRBJ1-3; no firm D call. This sequence originates from a man younger than 45 who had recovered from COVID-19. The CDR3 DNA follows: TGTGCCAGCAGCGGCGAGGTCACCCGGAACTCTGGAAACACCATATATTTT. Amino acids: CASSGEVTRNSGNTIYF.